This T cell receptor (beta chain) was captured in a study of regulatory T cells in long-lasting Graves disease. As for time point: persistent/refractory GD, antithyroid drugs over 5 years with positive TRAb. After RNA was extracted from PBMCs, the TCR library was made from it. With 7 bases removed from V and 1 base from J, the gap between germline ends came to 7 bases. The CDR3 length is 13 residues. Germline V lookup: CDR1 MRHNA, CDR2 SNTAGT. To make TCR beta libraries, researchers used iRepertoire HTBI primers and Arm-PCR of CDR3 regions. TCRdb redid the calling of the multiplex PCR reads with MiXCR, one entry per CDR3 protein. The sample has about 290,000 distinct CDR3 sequences; roughly a fifth are singletons.

The TCR originated in a female donor with Graves disease. The sequences come from peripheral blood mononuclear cells (PBMCs), collected when the disease was refractory, from a patient treated with antithyroid drugs. The chain links TRBV6-4 to TRBJ2-2; perhaps TRBD2 as D (5 bases). The chain's CDR3 is CASKEGNTGELFF. The CDR3 DNA follows: TGTGCCAGCAAAGAGGGGAACACCGGGGAGCTGTTTTTT.